These T cell receptor beta chains were read from a single sample in a study of T cell changes during pregnancy in multiple sclerosis. Measured with immunoSEQ multiplex PCR; TCRdb has only the in-frame clones, and not every one. The sample carries 85,000 to 100,000 clones, approximately 95% recorded once. Sequences were derived from peripheral blood, sampled after pregnancy. These receptors all come from a female donor with multiple sclerosis, enrolled in a pregnancy study. Each CDR3 is given with its conserved first and last residue. The order of the fields is J gene, clone size, V gene, D gene, CDR3 DNA, CDR3 protein. The D gene is left open where the match is weak. Some rows have no size entry. The others give once, few or many, or a class for an expanded clone.

>TRBJ1-1|.|TRBV27|.
TGTGCCAGCAGCCCAACTTGGGTGGGAGTGGGCACTGAAGCTTTCTTT
CASSPTWVGVGTEAFF
>TRBJ1-2|.|TRBV27|.
TGTGCCAGCAGTCAATCCGGGGGCTATGGCTACACCTTC
CASSQSGGYGYTF
>TRBJ2-3|.|TRBV2|.
TGTGCCAGCAGTGTGGGGGGGGCCGCTGGAGATACGCAGTATTTT
CASSVGGAAGDTQYF
>TRBJ2-7|.|TRBV14|.
TGTGCCAGCAGCCGGGACACTGTCGCCTACGAGCAGTACTTC
CASSRDTVAYEQYF
>TRBJ2-7|.|TRBV13|TRBD2
TGTGCCAGCAGCAGGACTAGCGGGAGTATCATCTACGAGCAGTACTTC
CASSRTSGSIIYEQYF
>TRBJ2-1|.|TRBV29-1|.
TGCAGCGTCACGCCAGACAATGAGCAGTTCTTC
CSVTPDNEQFF
>TRBJ1-1|.|TRBV4-1|.
TGCGCCAGCAGCCCGACAAAAGACAGGAAAGGCACTGAAGCTTTCTTT
CASSPTKDRKGTEAFF
>TRBJ2-1|.|TRBV18|TRBD2
TGTGCCAGCCCAGGGGGGGTCACCCCTAAAGGACTAGCGGGAGTTCCTACTTACAATGAGCAGTTCTTC
CASPGGVTPKGLAGVPTYNEQFF
>TRBJ2-7|.|TRBV30|TRBD2
TGTGCCTGGGATAGCGGGAACTCCTACGAGCAGTACTTC
CAWDSGNSYEQYF
>TRBJ1-3|.|TRBV2|TRBD1
TGTGCCAGCAGTACAGGACAGGGCACTGGAAACACCATATATTTT
CASSTGQGTGNTIYF
>TRBJ1-5|few|TRBV5-6|.
TGTGCCAGCAGCCTCGATGCGGGGCCCCAGCATTTT
CASSLDAGPQHF
>TRBJ2-3|.|TRBV30|.
TGTGCCTGGAGTGTAAGGGGGAGCACAGATACGCAGTATTTT
CAWSVRGSTDTQYF
>TRBJ2-3|.|TRBV2|.
TGTGCCAGCGAGTGGAGTACGCAGTATTTT
CASEWSTQYF
>TRBJ2-3|.|TRBV18|.
TGTGCCAGCTCACTCTACACAGATACGCAGTATTTT
CASSLYTDTQYF
>TRBJ2-1|.|TRBV29-1|.
TGCAGCGTTGGAGACCCCGGCTCCTACAATGAGCAGTTCTTC
CSVGDPGSYNEQFF
>TRBJ2-7|.|TRBV18|TRBD2
TGTGCCAGCTCACCGCGGCCGCGGGAGAGTCGGGAGCAGTACTTC
CASSPRPRESREQYF
>TRBJ1-2|.|TRBV10-3|.
TGTGCCATCAGTGAGTCGTTAGGAGCTAACTATGGCTACACCTTC
CAISESLGANYGYTF
>TRBJ2-5|.|TRBV2|TRBD1
TGTGCCAGCAGTAAAGACAGGGGAGAGACCCAGTACTTC
CASSKDRGETQYF
>TRBJ1-3|.|TRBV11-2|.
TGTGCCAGCAGCTTAGGGCCAGGGGCCTCCCTTTCTGGAAACACCATATATTTT
CASSLGPGASLSGNTIYF
>TRBJ2-7|once|TRBV27|TRBD2
TGTGCCAGCTCCTCCCTGGGACTAGCGGGACTCTACGAGCAGTACTTC
CASSSLGLAGLYEQYF
>TRBJ2-2|.|TRBV15|TRBD1
TGTGCCACCAGCAGACCCGAACAGGGGAGGAACACCGGGGAGCTGTTTTTT
CATSRPEQGRNTGELFF
>TRBJ1-3|.|TRBV27|TRBD1
TGTGCCAGCAGTTTATCGGGGACAGGGTCTGGAAACACCATATATTTT
CASSLSGTGSGNTIYF
>TRBJ2-1|.|TRBV20-1|.
TGCAGTGCTAGAGATCGTAATGAGCAGTTCTTC
CSARDRNEQFF
>TRBJ2-1|once|TRBV6-5|TRBD2
TGTGCCAGCAGTCTTACTAGCGGGGCAGGGTTTTTCTTC
CASSLTSGAGFFF
>TRBJ2-1|.|TRBV11-2|.
TGTGCCAGCAGCAGCACGGGGACTTGGGGGAATGAGCAGTTCTTC
CASSSTGTWGNEQFF
>TRBJ2-5|.|TRBV6-6|TRBD1
TGTGCCAGCAGTTACAGACAGGGGGCGGAGGAGACCCAGTACTTC
CASSYRQGAEETQYF
>TRBJ1-1|.|TRBV19|.
TGTGCCAGTAGTCCCACCCAGGGTGGTGAAGCTTTCTTT
CASSPTQGGEAFF
>TRBJ2-2|.|TRBV4-3|TRBD1
TGCGCCAGCAGCCAAGTAGACGGGGACAGGGGCTGGGCCGGGGAGCTGTTTTTT
CASSQVDGDRGWAGELFF
>TRBJ2-1|once|TRBV5-6|.
TGTGCCAGCAGTTTAGCGGATGAGCAGTTCTTC
CASSLADEQFF
>TRBJ2-1|.|TRBV2|TRBD2
TGTGCCAGCAGTGAATTGGACGGGGGGAGGTACAATGAGCAGTTCTTC
CASSELDGGRYNEQFF
>TRBJ1-5|.|TRBV5-1|.
TGCGCCAGCAGCCTAGATGACAGTTTCAATCAGCCCCAGCATTTT
CASSLDDSFNQPQHF
>TRBJ1-2|.|TRBV7-8|TRBD1
TGTGCCAGCAGCCCGCGGGACAGGATGAACTATGGCTACACCTTC
CASSPRDRMNYGYTF
>TRBJ2-5|.|TRBV10-1|TRBD2
TGCGCCAGCAGTGAGAGCGGGAGACGAGAGACCCAGTACTTC
CASSESGRRETQYF
>TRBJ2-5|.|TRBV2|TRBD2
TGTGCCAGCAGTGAAGCGCTTCTGCGGGAGAAAGAGACCCAGTACTTC
CASSEALLREKETQYF
>TRBJ1-1|.|TRBV19|.
TGTGCCAGTAGTACCTTAGGACAGACCATGAACACTGAAGCTTTCTTT
CASSTLGQTMNTEAFF
>TRBJ2-1|.|TRBV11-2|TRBD1
TGTGCCAGCAGCTCTACGACGGGACAGGGGACGAATGAGCAGTTCTTC
CASSSTTGQGTNEQFF
>TRBJ2-5|.|TRBV5-8|TRBD2
TGTGCCAGCAGCCTGATGCTAGCGGGAGGGCCACTGGAGACCCAGTACTTC
CASSLMLAGGPLETQYF
>TRBJ2-3|.|TRBV7-2|TRBD2
TGTGCCAGCAGCTTAGCAGCGGGGAGTGGGACAGATACGCAGTATTTT
CASSLAAGSGTDTQYF
>TRBJ2-5|once|TRBV18|.
TGTGCCAGCTCACCGAACAGAGAAGAGACCCAGTACTTC
CASSPNREETQYF
>TRBJ1-5|.|TRBV13|.
TGTGCCAGCAGCTTCCTCTATCAGCCCCAGCATTTT
CASSFLYQPQHF
>TRBJ2-5|once|TRBV4-2|.
TGTGCCAGCAGCCCCCGGGTCCAATCGGGAGAGACCCAGTACTTC
CASSPRVQSGETQYF
>TRBJ1-3|.|TRBV28|TRBD1
TGTGCCAGCACCTCCGGGACAGGGGGCGTGATGAAAGGAAACACCATATATTTT
CASTSGTGGVMKGNTIYF
>TRBJ1-2|.|TRBV11-2|.
TGTGCCAGCAGCTTAGTGGGGCAGGCCTATGGCTACACCTTC
CASSLVGQAYGYTF
>TRBJ2-7|.|TRBV10-3|.
TGTGCCATCAGTGAGTCGGGGCTTTCCTCCTCAAGCTCCTACGAGCAGTACTTC
CAISESGLSSSSSYEQYF
>TRBJ1-1|once|TRBV27|TRBD1
TGTGCCAGCAGTCCAGGGACAGGGTCTGAAGCTTTCTTT
CASSPGTGSEAFF
>TRBJ2-1|.|TRBV6-1|TRBD2
TGTGCCAGCAGTGAACAGGGACTAGCGAGCTCCTACAATGAGCAGTTCTTC
CASSEQGLASSYNEQFF
>TRBJ2-5|.|TRBV15|TRBD1
TGTGCCACCAGTCTTGGACAGGCTCAAGAGACCCAGTACTTC
CATSLGQAQETQYF
>TRBJ1-1|.|TRBV7-6|TRBD1
TGTGCCAGCAGCCCCTGGACAGGGGAAGCTTTCTTT
CASSPWTGEAFF
>TRBJ1-4|.|TRBV5-8|TRBD1
TGTGCCAGCAGCTTTACAGGGGGCAGTAATGAAAAACTGTTTTTT
CASSFTGGSNEKLFF
>TRBJ1-2|.|TRBV5-8|.
TGTGCCAGCAGCTTGGCCAGGGCTTGGGGGCTTGGCTACACCTTC
CASSLARAWGLGYTF
>TRBJ2-7|.|TRBV2|.
TGTGCCAGCAGTGAGAGCCCGTCCTACGAGCAGTACTTC
CASSESPSYEQYF
>TRBJ1-5|.|TRBV7-2|.
TGTGCCAGCAGCTTATACGGGAGTAATCAGCCCCAGCATTTT
CASSLYGSNQPQHF
>TRBJ2-7|.|TRBV5-6|TRBD2
TGTGCCAGCAGCTTGGAACTAGCGGGGTCCTACGAGCAGTACTTC
CASSLELAGSYEQYF
>TRBJ2-7|once|TRBV4-1|TRBD2
TGCGCCAGCAGCCAAGATGGGGGACTAGCGGGAGGGCCCGCCTACGAGCAGTACTTC
CASSQDGGLAGGPAYEQYF